The text below deals with one T cell receptor (beta chain). There are 18 residues in the CDR3. CDR1 SEHNR and CDR2 FQNEAQ come from the germline V gene (reference sequence). V was pared by 5 bases and J by 3 bases, with 15 bases of the junction left unmatched. The data belong to a study of blood T cell repertoires in COVID-19. The method was immunoSEQ multiplex PCR; TCRdb's version includes in-frame clones alone and lacks a portion of them. The data show 75,000 to 95,000 clones, roughly 70% seen once. The sequenced material came from peripheral blood. The chain recombines TRBV7-9 with TRBJ2-7; 11 bases are shared with TRBD2. This TCR came from a woman aged 55-70 years in a cohort sampled during active or convalescent COVID-19. Here the CDR3 DNA reads TGTGCCAGCAGCCAATCGACTAGCGGGGTTAAGGGGTTCTACGAGCAGTACTTC. This encodes CASSQSTSGVKGFYEQYF.